A few counts support the clone carrying this TCR beta chain. The CDR3 consists of 17 residues. Trimming cost V 6 bases and J 7 bases; bases outside gene matches: 16. Per the germline V gene, CDR1 is SGHAT and CDR2 is FQNNGV. The investigators amplified TCR beta CDR3 regions from RNA transcripts. First-round RT-PCR of the TCR CDR3 relied on the HTBI primer set. TCRdb itself ran the multiplex PCR reads through MiXCR, one entry per CDR3 protein. Of around 420,000 distinct CDR3 sequences in the sample, approximately 15% were seen once. The entry originates in a study of T cells in Graves' hyperthyroidism and ophthalmopathy.

This sequence originates from a woman in her late teens or twenties with Graves' hyperthyroidism. The rearrangement uses TRBV11-2 and TRBJ2-1; 9 bases match TRBD2. Sequenced input: blood. CDR3 in DNA: TGTGCCAGCAGTTGGGCGGGGGGGGGGGGGGGGGGAAATGAGCAGTTCTTC. As protein: CASSWAGGGGGGNEQFF. The variable domain in full, with the rest retrieved from reference TRBV11-2 and TRBJ2-1, is EAGVAQSPRYKIIEKRQSVAFWCNPISGHATLYWYQQILGQGPKLLIQFQNNGVVDDSQLPKDRFSAERLKGVDSTLKIQPAKLEDSAVYLCASSWAGGGGGGNEQFFGPGTRLTVL.